What follows are 22 T cell receptor beta chains derived from one specimen sequenced in a study of blood T cell repertoires in COVID-19. Data came from immunoSEQ multiplex PCR; TCRdb stores just in-frame clones and leaves some out. The repertoire holds roughly 160,000 clones, with about 85% as singletons. Sequenced material: peripheral blood. The receptors shown here come from a woman in her forties or fifties with COVID-19, enrolled during active disease.

The V call is TRBV11-2, the J call TRBJ1-2; tentatively, D is TRBD1 (5 bases). CDR3 length: 13 amino acids. Germline V gene sequence: CDR1 SGHAT, CDR2 FQNNGV. The germline V and J ends were trimmed by 4 bases and 5 bases, with 11 bases remaining between them. DNA for the CDR3: TGTGCCAGCAGCTCACAAGACAGATATGGCTACACCTTC. Its protein product is CASSSQDRYGYTF.

The chain couples TRBV2 to TRBJ1-4; the D gene is possibly TRBD1 (5 bases). Germline CDR1 is SNHLY and CDR2 is FYNNEI. The germline V and J ends were trimmed by 1 base and 8 bases, with 11 bases remaining between them. This CDR3 contains 14 residues. CDR3: CASSEGGFAEKLFF. DNA for the CDR3: TGTGCCAGCAGTGAAGGGGGCTTCGCGGAAAAACTGTTTTTT.

The table lists this clone with a count of one. This chain joins TRBV29-1 and TRBJ2-4, with D uncertain. Per germline, CDR1 SQVTM and CDR2 ANQGSEA. The CDR3 runs to 13 residues. V was shortened by 5 bases and J by 9 bases, with 17 bases between the two germline ends. Here the CDR3 reads CSVPAPGTFIQYF. The DNA for the CDR3 is TGCAGCGTTCCGGCTCCAGGAACGTTCATTCAGTACTTC.

The chain carries TRBV7-3 and TRBJ2-2; a weak D match, TRBD2 (6 bases). Between the trimmed V and J ends, which lost 6 bases and 7 bases, there was a span of 15 bases. Germline assignment: CDR1 SGHTA and CDR2 FQGTGA. The CDR3 runs 14 residues. As DNA, the CDR3 is TGTGCCAGCAGTTACGGGGGTCGAGTCGGGGAGCTGTTTTTT. Translated, it gives CASSYGGRVGELFF.

The chain carries TRBV4-1 and TRBJ1-2, with a weak D call TRBD1 (5 bases). Germline lookup yields CDR1 MGHRA and CDR2 YSYEKL. V was shortened by 3 bases and J by 8 bases, with 19 bases between the two germline ends. The length of the CDR3 is 15 residues. This CDR3 reads CASSQAVGPGSGYTF. For the CDR3, the DNA is TGCGCCAGCAGCCAGGCCGTGGGGCCAGGCAGCGGCTACACCTTC.

A few counts support this clone. The chain carries TRBV30 and TRBJ1-4, with a weak D call TRBD1 (6 bases). The CDR3 loop spans 15 amino acids. Germline assignment: CDR1 GTSNPN and CDR2 SVGIG (reference sequence). Trimming took 5 bases from V and 0 from J, leaving 13 bases between them. The CDR3 DNA follows: TGTGCCTGGGGAGGGGGGGTTGCAACTAATGAAAAACTGTTTTTT. The encoded protein is CAWGGGVATNEKLFF.

This rearrangement joins TRBV6-5 to TRBJ1-2; no reliable D call. The CDR3 totals 12 residues. V was clipped by 8 bases and J by 8 bases, with 15 bases between them. The germline CDR1 and CDR2 sequences are MNHEY and SVGAGI. The DNA for the CDR3 is TGTGCCAGCGTCCATCCCTATCGCGGCTACACCTTC. Amino acids: CASVHPYRGYTF.

V is TRBV18 and J is TRBJ2-7; D perhaps matches TRBD1 (5 bases). Deletions cut 0 bases from V and 2 bases from J, with 8 bases between. CDR3 length: 14 residues. From germline, CDR1 is KGHSH and CDR2 LQKENI. The CDR3, as DNA: TGTGCCAGCTCACCACCGACAGCCACCTACGAGCAGTACTTC. This sequence encodes CASSPPTATYEQYF.

The V call is TRBV9, the J call TRBJ2-3, with a tentative D call TRBD2 (6 bases). The V end was cut by 0 bases, the J end by 6 bases, with 11 bases between. CDR1 and CDR2 (germline): SGDLS, YYNGEE. This CDR3 is 14 amino acids long. This CDR3 is CASSVEIGGDTQYF. CDR3 DNA: TGTGCCAGCAGCGTAGAGATTGGGGGGGATACGCAGTATTTT.

This clone showed up just once. This rearrangement joins TRBV2 to TRBJ2-1, with TRBD1 as a possible D gene (5 bases). CDR3 length: 11 residues. The V gene lost 6 bases and the J gene lost 10 bases, with 10 bases spanning the gap. CDR1 and CDR2 from the germline V gene are SNHLY and FYNNEI. For the CDR3, the DNA is TGTGCCAGCAGCCCAGGGCGGGAGCAGTTCTTC. Translated: CASSPGREQFF.

The chain's CDR3 is CASSRLGQETNSPLHF. The CDR3 DNA reads as TGTGCCAGCAGCCGATTGGGACAGGAAACTAATTCACCCCTCCACTTT. The rearrangement uses TRBV5-5 and TRBJ1-6; 8 bases are shared with TRBD1. Germline V lookup: CDR1 SGHKS, CDR2 YYEKEE (reference sequence). The CDR3 has 16 amino acids. J gave up 6 bases and V 4 bases, and 9 bases lay outside the gene matches. The whole variable domain, remainder taken from reference TRBV5-5 and TRBJ1-6, is DAGVTQSPTHLIKTRGQQVTLRCSPISGHKSVSWYQQVLGQGPQFIFQYYEKEERGRGNFPDRFSARQFPNYSSELNVNALLLGDSALYLCASSRLGQETNSPLHFGNGTRLTVT.

The CDR3 protein is CASSPSGPIYEQYF. The DNA of the CDR3 is TGTGCCAGTAGTCCAAGCGGCCCGATCTACGAGCAGTACTTC. The chain is built from TRBV19 and TRBJ2-7, with a tentative D call TRBD2 (5 bases). Germline V CDR1 and CDR2: LNHDA, SQIVND (reference sequence). V was cut by 5 bases and J by 3 bases, with 14 bases left in between. This CDR3 has 14 residues.

The chain recombines TRBV5-4 with TRBJ2-7, with 8 bases matching TRBD2. V was clipped by 4 bases and J by 6 bases; unmatched bases: 9. This CDR3 is built from 14 residues. CDR1 is SGHNT and CDR2 is YYREEE in the germline V gene (reference sequence). CDR3 bases: TGTGCCAGCAGCACGCGGGGGGACCTTTCCGAGCAGTACTTC. It codes for CASSTRGDLSEQYF.

The V and J genes are TRBV5-4 and TRBJ2-5; 10 positions match TRBD2. The germline V gene has CDR1 SGHNT and CDR2 YYREEE (reference sequence). This CDR3 has 18 amino acids. Trimming removed 0 bases from V and 2 bases from J; junction bases left unmatched: 10. Here the CDR3 reads CASSLAAGASGGQETQYF. The CDR3 DNA follows: TGTGCCAGCAGCTTGGCCGCAGGGGCTAGCGGGGGACAAGAGACCCAGTACTTC.

The gene calls are TRBV19 and TRBJ2-5, with TRBD1 matching 7 bases. The germline V gene has CDR1 LNHDA and CDR2 SQIVND (reference sequence). V lost 5 bases, J lost 2 bases, and 5 bases stayed unmatched. The CDR3 covers 14 residues. The CDR3 sequence: CASSVRQGQETQYF. The CDR3 bases are TGTGCCAGTAGTGTGAGACAGGGACAAGAGACCCAGTACTTC.

The chain couples TRBV4-3 to TRBJ1-3; the D gene is possibly TRBD1 (6 bases). The CDR3 loop spans 13 amino acids. Germline CDR1 reads LGHNA; CDR2 reads YSLEER. V was clipped by 6 bases and J by 3 bases, with 9 bases between them. The CDR3, as DNA: TGCGCCAGCAGTGAACAGGGTGGAAACACCATATATTTT. The encoded protein is CASSEQGGNTIYF.

This clone was found once. The rearrangement links TRBV19 to TRBJ1-1; 7 bases are shared with TRBD1. The CDR3 has 15 amino acids. CDR1 LNHDA and CDR2 SQIVND come from the germline V gene (reference sequence). With 6 bases clipped from V and 0 bases from J, the junction kept 7 bases outside the gene matches. As DNA, the CDR3 is TGTGCCAGTAGGGTTCCCAGGGGGATGAACACTGAAGCTTTCTTT. Protein product: CASRVPRGMNTEAFF.

Comments on this clone: Other DNA sequences from this sample encode an identical CDR3 as well. CDR3 loop: CASSSRDRTYEQYF. Here the CDR3 DNA reads TGTGCCAGCAGCTCCCGGGACAGGACCTACGAGCAGTACTTC. The J gene is TRBJ2-7, the V gene TRBV7-2; 8 bases are shared with TRBD1. V shed 4 bases, J shed 2 bases, and the junction held 4 bases outside the gene matches. CDR3 length: 14 residues. CDR1 and CDR2 from the germline V gene are SGHTA and FQGNSA.

This chain connects TRBV28 to TRBJ1-4, with a weak D call TRBD1 (6 bases). Germline V CDR1 and CDR2: MDHEN, SYDVKM. The CDR3 runs to 17 residues. Deletions cut 4 bases from V and 0 bases from J, with 15 bases between. The CDR3 coding sequence is TGTGCCAGCAGTTCCGGACAGACCGCACCAACTAATGAAAAACTGTTTTTT. It is translated as CASSSGQTAPTNEKLFF.

V gene TRBV5-1 combines with J gene TRBJ2-2, with 8 bases identical to TRBD1. After removal of 4 bases from V and 6 bases from J, the junction contained 8 bases not matched to a gene. CDR1 and CDR2 (germline): SGHRS, YFSETQ. The CDR3 length is 15 residues. The CDR3 region is CASSRTGTGAGELFF. The CDR3 nucleotides are TGCGCCAGCAGCCGGACCGGGACAGGAGCCGGGGAGCTGTTTTTT.

V usage is TRBV2 and J usage is TRBJ1-4; tentatively, D is TRBD1 (6 bases). Germline CDR1 is SNHLY and CDR2 is FYNNEI. CDR3 length: 13 amino acids. V dropped 7 bases and J dropped 5 bases, with 11 bases sitting between them. The CDR3 nucleotides are TGTGCCAGCATCAGGGGCCTAAATGAAAAACTGTTTTTT. It is translated as CASIRGLNEKLFF.

V is TRBV11-2 and J is TRBJ2-3; TRBD2 aligns across 9 bases. The CDR3 runs 15 residues. Trimming took 3 bases from V and 5 from J; bases not matched to a gene: 6. Per germline, CDR1 SGHAT and CDR2 FQNNGV. CDR3 DNA: TGTGCCAGCAGCTTTAGGCGGGGGGGCGTAGATACGCAGTATTTT. Translated: CASSFRRGGVDTQYF.